Included here is one TCR beta chain sequence, with context. This CDR3 is also generated by other DNA sequences in the sample. Germline CDR1 is MDHEN and CDR2 is SYDVKM. The V end was cut by 3 bases, the J end by 2 bases, with 11 bases between. This CDR3 is 14 amino acids long. Enrollees, roughly 18 to 90 years old, lived in around 23 US areas. This sample stems from a study of blood T cell repertoires in COVID-19. Study context: T cells, B-cell-depleted T cells, or PBMCs provided the cDNA or gDNA that served as material.

The authors' processing: Estimates of nucleated cell counts were drawn from the amplification of reference gene primers. Using immunoSEQ multiplex PCR, the repertoire was profiled, and TCRdb retains in-frame clones only, with some absent. V, J and clone size were drawn from that table, and D and trimming were deduced from the DNA. The repertoire holds about 430,000 clones, with over 75% as singletons. This receptor was identified in a woman aged 18-29 years who had been exposed to COVID-19. The rearrangement joins TRBV28 to TRBJ2-7; TRBD2 might be the D (6 bases). The sequenced sample consisted of PBMCs or T cells enriched from blood (not recorded which). The CDR3 DNA follows: TGTGCCAGCAGTTTTCTGGGCGGGACCTACGAGCAGTACTTC. Protein product: CASSFLGGTYEQYF.